The 13 T cell receptor beta chains below come from one sample, sequenced in a study of blood T cells in healthy people across ages. A sample-barcoded 5' primer and a J-beta primer mix were used in a second PCR of about 7 to 12 cycles. TCRdb itself ran the 5' RACE reads through MiXCR, one entry per CDR3 protein. The data hold about 640,000 distinct CDR3 sequences, with around 41% observed a single time. Input material: blood. The receptor source for this set is a man at least 80 years old in good health.

V gene TRBV20-1 combines with J gene TRBJ2-1; 7 positions agree with TRBD2. This CDR3 comprises 20 residues. Germline assignment: CDR1 DFQATT and CDR2 SNEGSKA (reference sequence). With 6 bases clipped from V and 1 base from J, the junction kept 24 bases outside the gene matches. In DNA, the CDR3 is TGCAGTGCCCAAGGGGCGGGAGTAGGGGATTTCGGCCGGTCCTACAATGAGCAGTTCTTC. It yields the protein CSAQGAGVGDFGRSYNEQFF.

The chain links TRBV29-1 to TRBJ1-2, with TRBD1 as a possible D gene (5 bases). Germline V gene lookup returns CDR1 SQVTM and CDR2 ANQGSEA. V lost 0 bases to trimming and J lost 1 base, with 15 bases between them. The CDR3 contains 16 residues. In nucleotides, the CDR3 is TGCAGCGTTGAAGATCTGGAGAGGGGACTTAACTATGGCTACACCTTC. Protein: CSVEDLERGLNYGYTF. The variable domain in full, with the rest retrieved from reference TRBV29-1 and TRBJ1-2, is SAVISQKPSRDICQRGTSLTIQCQVDSQVTMMFWYRQQPGQSLTLIATANQGSEATYESGFVIDKFPISRPNLTFSTLTVSNMSPEDSSIYLCSVEDLERGLNYGYTFGSGTRLTVV.

V gene TRBV20-1 combines with J gene TRBJ1-5; D gene ambiguous. CDR3 size: 19 residues. Trimming cost V 3 bases and J 5 bases, with 29 bases left between them. In germline, CDR1 is DFQATT, CDR2 SNEGSKA (reference sequence). Here the CDR3 reads CSASDSGTAGVVWHQPQHF. In DNA, the CDR3 is TGCAGTGCTAGCGACTCCGGAACAGCGGGAGTAGTATGGCATCAGCCCCAGCATTTT.

The chain carries TRBV12-3 or TRBV12-4 and TRBJ2-1; TRBD2 might be the D (5 bases). CDR3 size: 16 residues. The germline V and J ends were trimmed by 5 bases and 15 bases, with 29 bases remaining between them. The CDR3 DNA follows: TGTGCCAGCAGTCGTCTCGGGTCAGGCGGAGGACCTACTCTGTTCTTC. Amino acids: CASSRLGSGGGPTLFF.

This clonotype occurred a few times. The CDR3: CASSQETSHWGDTQYF. CDR3 in DNA: TGTGCCAGCAGCCAAGAGACTAGCCACTGGGGAGATACGCAGTATTTT. The chain is built from TRBV3-1 and TRBJ2-3, with 7 nucleotides matching TRBD2. The J segment lost 5 bases and the V segment lost 0 bases, leaving 8 bases of the junction unmatched. The germline V gene encodes CDR1 LGHDT and CDR2 YNNKEL (reference sequence). The CDR3 is 16 amino acids.

V is TRBV9 and J is TRBJ2-5, with 7 bases lining up with TRBD1. CDR3 length: 15 amino acids. Germline CDR1 and CDR2: SGDLS and YYNGEE. V lost 0 bases and J lost 9; bases outside the gene matches: 11. CDR3 bases: TGTGCCAGCAGCGTAGACGGGACAGCTCAGGTGGCCCAGTACTTC. Protein sequence: CASSVDGTAQVAQYF.

This chain links TRBV5-1 with TRBJ2-4, with 9 bases lining up with TRBD1. The J call could be wrong; TRBJ2-5 is a better fit for the DNA end. Germline values: CDR1 SGHRS, CDR2 YFSETQ. This CDR3 has 17 amino acids. The CDR3 coding sequence is TGCGCCAGCAGCTTGGAATTAGGGACAGGGTTGGGAGAGACCCAGTACTTC. Protein product: CASSLELGTGLGETQYF.

The chain carries TRBV6-2 or TRBV6-3 and TRBJ2-7, with TRBD1 matching over 9 bases. The CDR3 runs to 16 residues. Germline CDR1 reads MNHEY; CDR2 reads SVGEGT. The J segment lost 5 bases and the V segment lost 2 bases, leaving 10 bases of the junction unmatched. The CDR3 region has the DNA TGTGCCAGCAGTTACCCAAGGACAGGGGAGAACGACGAGCAGTACTTC. It translates to CASSYPRTGENDEQYF.

Ten or more counts support this clonotype. The chain uses TRBV14 and TRBJ2-4; a weak D match, TRBD2 (5 bases). V was trimmed by 0 bases and J by 7 bases, leaving 16 bases between them. The length of the CDR3 is 16 residues. CDR1 and CDR2 from the germline V gene are SGHDN and FVKESK. CDR3 sequence (DNA): TGTGCCAGCAGCCAAGATTTCGGAGGTAGAGGGAACATTCAGTACTTC. This translates into CASSQDFGGRGNIQYF. Complete variable domain (other parts from reference TRBV14 and TRBJ2-4): EAGVTQFPSHSVIEKGQTVTLRCDPISGHDNLYWYRRVMGKEIKFLLHFVKESKQDESGMPNNRFLAERTGGTYSTLKVQPAELEDSGVYFCASSQDFGGRGNIQYFGAGTRLSVL.

The CDR3 here is CASTPRLAGNNEQYF. CDR3 bases: TGTGCCAGCACCCCTAGACTAGCGGGGAACAATGAGCAGTACTTC. V and J are TRBV6-2 or TRBV6-3 and TRBJ2-5, with 11 bases matching TRBD2. The length of the CDR3 is 15 residues. Germline CDR1 MNHEY, CDR2 SVGEGT. Trimming took 7 bases from V and 11 from J; bases not matched to a gene: 15.

This sequence joins TRBV11-2 and TRBJ2-2; TRBD1 matches 10 bases. The V gene end was trimmed by 5 bases and the J gene end by 6 bases; junction bases not matched to a gene: 12. CDR3 length equals 17 residues. Germline V gives CDR1 SGHAT, CDR2 FQNNGV. The CDR3 sequence: CASSLPGQGFIPGELFF. Written as DNA, the CDR3 is TGTGCCAGCAGCCTACCGGGACAGGGGTTTATCCCCGGGGAGCTGTTTTTT.

This clonotype was seen a handful of times. This chain links TRBV2 with TRBJ2-5, with D possibly matching TRBD2 (6 bases). V dropped 2 bases and J dropped 0 bases, with 10 bases sitting between them. This CDR3 comprises 15 residues. CDR1 is SNHLY, CDR2 FYNNEI, per germline. The CDR3 DNA follows: TGTGCCAGCAGTGAATCGGGGGTTAACCAAGAGACCCAGTACTTC. Its translation: CASSESGVNQETQYF.

This clonotype has only a few counts. As DNA, the CDR3 is TGTGCCAGCAGTGACAACAGGGATTTTTCCAAAAACATTCAGTACTTC. It encodes CASSDNRDFSKNIQYF. The chain combines TRBV25-1 with TRBJ2-4, with D possibly TRBD1 on 6 matching bases. Germline CDR1 reads MGHDK; CDR2 reads SYGVNS. The CDR3 extends over 16 amino acids. Trimming removed 3 bases from V and 2 bases from J, with 14 bases in between.